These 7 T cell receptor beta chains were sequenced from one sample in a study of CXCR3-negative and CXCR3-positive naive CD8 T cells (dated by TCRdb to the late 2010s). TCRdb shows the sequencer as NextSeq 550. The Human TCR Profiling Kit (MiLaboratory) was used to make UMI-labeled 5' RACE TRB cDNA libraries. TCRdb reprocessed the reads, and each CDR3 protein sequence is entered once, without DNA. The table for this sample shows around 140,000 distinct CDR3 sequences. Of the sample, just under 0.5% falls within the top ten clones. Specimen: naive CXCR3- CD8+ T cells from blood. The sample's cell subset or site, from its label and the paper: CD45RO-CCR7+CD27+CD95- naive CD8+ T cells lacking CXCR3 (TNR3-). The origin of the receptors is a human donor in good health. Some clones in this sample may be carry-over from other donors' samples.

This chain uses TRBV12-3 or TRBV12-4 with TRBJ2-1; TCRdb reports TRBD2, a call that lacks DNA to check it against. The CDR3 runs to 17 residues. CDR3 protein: CASSLTPIAESYNEQFF.

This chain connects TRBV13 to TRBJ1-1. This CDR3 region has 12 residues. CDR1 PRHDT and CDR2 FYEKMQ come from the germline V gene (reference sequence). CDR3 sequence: CASSRSIGEAFF.

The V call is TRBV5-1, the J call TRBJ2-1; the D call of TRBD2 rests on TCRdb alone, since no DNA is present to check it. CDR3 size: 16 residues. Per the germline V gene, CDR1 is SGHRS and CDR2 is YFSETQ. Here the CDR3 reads CASSREGLSSYNEQFF.

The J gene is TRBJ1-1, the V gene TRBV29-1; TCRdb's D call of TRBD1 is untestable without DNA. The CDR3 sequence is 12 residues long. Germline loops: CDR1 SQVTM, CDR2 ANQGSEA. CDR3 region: CSDEPGDTEAFF.

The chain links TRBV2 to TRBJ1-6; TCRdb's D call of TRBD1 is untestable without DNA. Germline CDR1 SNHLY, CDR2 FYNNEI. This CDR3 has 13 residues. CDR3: CASRDRGNSPLHF.

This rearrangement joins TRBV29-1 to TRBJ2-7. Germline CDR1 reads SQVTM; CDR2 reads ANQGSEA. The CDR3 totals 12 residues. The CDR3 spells CSVESGSYEQYF.

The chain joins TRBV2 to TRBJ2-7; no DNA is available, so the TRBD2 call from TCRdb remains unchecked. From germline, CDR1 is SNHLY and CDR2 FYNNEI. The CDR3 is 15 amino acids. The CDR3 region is CASKAGTSGRYEQYF.